A single TCR beta chain is shown here with its context. Its antigen is as yet unknown. The CDR3 is 14 residues long. Germline loops: CDR1 SQVTM, CDR2 ANQGSEA. The trim removed 4 bases at V and 8 bases at J, leaving 10 bases unmatched. One entry per CDR3 protein, called by TCRdb with MiXCR from the RT-PCR reads. In the table there are fewer than 600,000 distinct CDR3 sequences, approximately 7.2% of which are singletons. The source of the sample is a study of response to subunit inactivated influenza vaccine. Study-wide results and limits: It was suggested by the authors that few new T cells are recruited by each seasonal influenza vaccination.

The input for sequencing was PBMCs from blood, taken 23 months after vaccination. This receptor was taken from a man between 45 and 75 years old who received an inactivated influenza vaccine. This rearrangement joins TRBV29-1 to TRBJ2-1; 8 bases agree with TRBD2. The CDR3 DNA reads as TGCAGCGTTGTAGGAGCGGGAGTGGTGGATGAGCAGTTCTTC. This codes for CSVVGAGVVDEQFF.